This T cell receptor (beta chain) comes out of a study of OX40 agonist ivuxolimab in advanced cancers. General notes on the study: Ivuxolimab was an agonistic, fully human IgG2 monoclonal antibody directed against OX40 (CD134), a costimulatory receptor. Intravenous ivuxolimab was administered to patients every 2 weeks at six dose levels: 0.01, 0.1, 0.3, 1.5, 3 and 10 mg/kg. Among the roughly 50 dose-escalation patients, about 19 had hepatocellular carcinoma, 15 or so melanoma, 9 renal cell carcinoma and 9 head and neck cancer. In the dose-escalation cohort, around four fifths of patients were male, and the mean age was around 60 years, with a range of about 20 to 79. Patients were allowed to have had prior anti-PD-1, anti-PD-L1 or anti-CTLA-4 therapy, and around 40% of the dose-escalation patients had previously received checkpoint inhibitors. The point of sequencing TCRbeta in the periphery was to test whether ivuxolimab changed TCR sequence diversity and drove clonal T-cell expansion. Partial responses were achieved by three dose-escalation patients, of whom one had hepatocellular carcinoma and two had cutaneous melanoma. The paper reports the monotherapy dose-escalation portion (N of about 54 patients) of the phase I ivuxolimab trial. Overall results and qualifications from the work: At doses of 0.1 to 3.0 mg/kg, clonal expansion of both CD4+ and CD8+ blood T cells was observed from baseline to week 6. Partial responders in the 0.1-3.0 mg/kg groups had among the lowest normalized peripheral clonal expansion, especially among CD8+ T cells. Low levels of normalized T-cell clonal expansion were also seen in some patients who did not respond. Which antigens the clonally expanded peripheral T cells were specific for was not determined. After ivuxolimab, more expanded clones were found on average in CD8+ T cells than in CD4+ T cells.

The germline V gene encodes CDR1 PRHDT and CDR2 FYEKMQ (reference sequence). Trimming removed 2 bases from V and 2 bases from J, leaving 10 bases between the germline ends. The CDR3 contains 14 residues, cysteine and phenylalanine counted. CDR3 DNA is the only sequence kept; it has 42 bases, read in frame from the first base. Patients with autoimmune disease history or receiving systemic immunosuppression were excluded from the trial. Peripheral blood for TCR sequencing was collected from all dose cohorts at baseline, on cycle 4 day 1, and on cycle 7 day 1. Samples came from an open-label, multicenter, first-in-human phase I dose-escalation trial of ivuxolimab. Adults with locally advanced or metastatic melanoma, renal cell, hepatocellular, or head and neck squamous cell carcinoma were enrolled in the trial. Before TCR sequencing, CD4+ T cells and CD8+ T cells were sorted from peripheral blood as separate populations.

On this clone itself: The antigen it binds to is not known. No clone much larger than this one lies a single base away; base qualities are absent.

To sequence the TCRbeta CDR3 region, genomic DNA was isolated from the sorted cells. The immunoSEQ Assay was used for sequencing of TCRbeta CDR3 regions. The table comes from immuneACCESS by way of TCRdb, which keeps in-frame sequences with V and J called. Part of the clones is missing from these tables; in studies checked, under half for an unresolved V gene and the rest for unknown reasons. This sample comprises 65,000 to 75,000 clones, about 83% of them detected only once. The ten most abundant clones make up 5.5% to 7% of the sample. The sequence was obtained from an adult with an advanced solid tumor such as melanoma, head and neck, liver or kidney cancer. The chain was built from TRBV13 and TRBJ2-7; a weak D assignment points to TRBD1 (5 bases agree). The material sequenced was CD4+ or CD8+ T cells sorted from blood, taken in a trial of the OX40 agonist ivuxolimab. CDR3 region: CASSLRQTTYEQYF. The nucleotide sequence is given as TGTGCCAGCAGCTTACGACAGACCACCTACGAGCAGTACTTC.